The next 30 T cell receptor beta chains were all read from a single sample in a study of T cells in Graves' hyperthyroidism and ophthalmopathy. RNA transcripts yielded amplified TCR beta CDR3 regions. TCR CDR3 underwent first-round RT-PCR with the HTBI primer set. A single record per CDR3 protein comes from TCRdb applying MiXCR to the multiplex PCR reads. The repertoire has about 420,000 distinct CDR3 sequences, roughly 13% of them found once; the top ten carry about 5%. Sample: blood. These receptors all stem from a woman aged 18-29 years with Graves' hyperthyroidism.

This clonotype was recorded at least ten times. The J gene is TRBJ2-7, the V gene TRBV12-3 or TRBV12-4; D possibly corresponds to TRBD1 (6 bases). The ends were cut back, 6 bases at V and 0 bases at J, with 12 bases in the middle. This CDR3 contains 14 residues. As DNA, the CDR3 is TGTGCCAGCAGACTGACAGGTCTCTCCTACGAGCAGTACTTC. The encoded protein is CASRLTGLSYEQYF.

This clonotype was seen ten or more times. The CDR3 is CASSYSQGQLGETQYF. CDR3 bases: TGTGCCAGCAGTTACTCACAGGGACAGCTGGGTGAGACCCAGTACTTC. V gene TRBV6-5 combines with J gene TRBJ2-5, with 7 bases identical to TRBD1. Germline CDR1 MNHEY, CDR2 SVGAGI. The CDR3 contains 16 residues. Losses at the gene ends were 0 bases for V and 5 bases for J; bases not matched to a gene: 9.

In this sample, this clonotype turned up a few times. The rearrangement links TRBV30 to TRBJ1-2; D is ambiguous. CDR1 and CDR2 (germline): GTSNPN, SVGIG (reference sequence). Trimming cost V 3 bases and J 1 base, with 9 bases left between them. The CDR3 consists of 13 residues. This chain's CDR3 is CAWRADGNYGYTF. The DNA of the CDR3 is TGTGCCTGGAGAGCCGACGGTAACTATGGCTACACCTTC. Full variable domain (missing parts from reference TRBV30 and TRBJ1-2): SQTIHQWPATLVQPVGSPLSLECTVEGTSNPNLYWYRQAAGRGLQLLFYSVGIGQISSEVPQNLSASRPQDRQFILSSKKLLLSDSGFYLCAWRADGNYGYTFGSGTRLTVV.

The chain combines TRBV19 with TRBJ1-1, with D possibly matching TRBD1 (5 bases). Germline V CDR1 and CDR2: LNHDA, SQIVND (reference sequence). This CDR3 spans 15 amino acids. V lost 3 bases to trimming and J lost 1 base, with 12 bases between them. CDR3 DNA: TGTGCCAGTAGTATTCCGGGACTTAGGAACACTGAAGCTTTCTTT. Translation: CASSIPGLRNTEAFF.

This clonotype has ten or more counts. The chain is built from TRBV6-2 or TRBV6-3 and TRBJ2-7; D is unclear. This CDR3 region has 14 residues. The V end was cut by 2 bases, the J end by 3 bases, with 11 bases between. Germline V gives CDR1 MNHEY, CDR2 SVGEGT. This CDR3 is CASSYRSGVYEQYF. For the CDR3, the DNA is TGTGCCAGCAGTTACAGGTCAGGAGTCTACGAGCAGTACTTC.

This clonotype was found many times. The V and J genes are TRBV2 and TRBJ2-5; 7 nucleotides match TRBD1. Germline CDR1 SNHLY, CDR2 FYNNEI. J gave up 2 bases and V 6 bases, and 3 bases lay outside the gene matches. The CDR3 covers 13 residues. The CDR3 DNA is TGTGCCAGCAGCGGGGACAGTCAAGAGACCCAGTACTTC. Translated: CASSGDSQETQYF.

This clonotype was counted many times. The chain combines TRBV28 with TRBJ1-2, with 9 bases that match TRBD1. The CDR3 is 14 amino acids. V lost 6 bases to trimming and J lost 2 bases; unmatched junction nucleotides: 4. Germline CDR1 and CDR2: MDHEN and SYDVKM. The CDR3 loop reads CASRSGTGNYGYTF. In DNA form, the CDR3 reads TGTGCCAGCAGGAGTGGGACAGGGAACTATGGCTACACCTTC.

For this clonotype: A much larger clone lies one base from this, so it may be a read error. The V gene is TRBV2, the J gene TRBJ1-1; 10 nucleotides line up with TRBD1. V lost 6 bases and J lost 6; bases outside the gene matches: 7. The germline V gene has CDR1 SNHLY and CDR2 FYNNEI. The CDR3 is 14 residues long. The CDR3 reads CASRADRGRSEAFF. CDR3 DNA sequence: TGTGCCAGCAGGGCGGACAGGGGGAGGTCTGAAGCTTTCTTT. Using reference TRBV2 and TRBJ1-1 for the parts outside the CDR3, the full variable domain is EPEVTQTPSHQVTQMGQEVILRCVPISNHLYFYWYRQILGQKVEFLVSFYNNEISEKSEIFDDQFSVERPDGSNFTLKIRSTKLEDSAMYFCASRADRGRSEAFFGQGTRLTVV.

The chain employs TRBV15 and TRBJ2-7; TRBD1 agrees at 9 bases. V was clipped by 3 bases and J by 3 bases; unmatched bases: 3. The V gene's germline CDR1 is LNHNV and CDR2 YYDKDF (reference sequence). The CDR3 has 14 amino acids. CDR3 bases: TGTGCCACCAGCAGGGACAGGGGAAACTACGAGCAGTACTTC. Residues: CATSRDRGNYEQYF.

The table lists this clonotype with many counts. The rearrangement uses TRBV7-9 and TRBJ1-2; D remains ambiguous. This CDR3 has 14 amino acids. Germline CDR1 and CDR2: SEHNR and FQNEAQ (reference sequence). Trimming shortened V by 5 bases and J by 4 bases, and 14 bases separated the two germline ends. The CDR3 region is CASSLGADGYGYTF. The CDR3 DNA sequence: TGTGCCAGCAGCCTGGGTGCAGATGGCTATGGCTACACCTTC.

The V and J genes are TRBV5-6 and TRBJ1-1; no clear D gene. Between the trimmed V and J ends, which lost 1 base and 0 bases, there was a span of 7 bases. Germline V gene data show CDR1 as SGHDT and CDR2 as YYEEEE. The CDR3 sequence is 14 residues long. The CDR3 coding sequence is TGTGCCAGCAGCTTGAAGACGGTGAACACTGAAGCTTTCTTT. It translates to CASSLKTVNTEAFF.

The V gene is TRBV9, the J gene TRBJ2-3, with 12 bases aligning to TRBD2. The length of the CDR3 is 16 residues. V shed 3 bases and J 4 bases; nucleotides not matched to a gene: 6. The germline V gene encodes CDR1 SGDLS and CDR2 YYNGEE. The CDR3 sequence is CASSALAGGRADTQYF. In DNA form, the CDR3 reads TGTGCCAGCAGCGCCCTAGCGGGAGGGCGAGCAGATACGCAGTATTTT.

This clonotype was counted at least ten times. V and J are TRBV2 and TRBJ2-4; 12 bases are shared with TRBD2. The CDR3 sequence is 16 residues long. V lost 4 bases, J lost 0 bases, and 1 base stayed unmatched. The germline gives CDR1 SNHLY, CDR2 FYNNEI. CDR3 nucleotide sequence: TGTGCCAGCAGTGCGGGACTAGCGGGAGCCAAAAACATTCAGTACTTC. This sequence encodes CASSAGLAGAKNIQYF.

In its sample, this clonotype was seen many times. DNA of the CDR3: TGTGCCAGCAGCGCAGCGGGAGAGGTCGAGCAGTACTTC. Protein sequence: CASSAAGEVEQYF. The chain recombines TRBV3-1 with TRBJ2-7; TRBD2 agrees at 8 bases. The V gene's germline CDR1 is LGHDT and CDR2 YNNKEL (reference sequence). The CDR3 sequence is 13 residues long. Unmatched junction bases numbered 6, after V lost 5 bases and J lost 6 bases.

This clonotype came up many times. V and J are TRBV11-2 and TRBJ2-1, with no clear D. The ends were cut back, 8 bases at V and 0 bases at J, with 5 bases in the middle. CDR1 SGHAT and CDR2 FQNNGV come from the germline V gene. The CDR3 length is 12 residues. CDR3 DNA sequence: TGTGCCAGCGCAAGCTCCTACAATGAGCAGTTCTTC. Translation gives CASASSYNEQFF.

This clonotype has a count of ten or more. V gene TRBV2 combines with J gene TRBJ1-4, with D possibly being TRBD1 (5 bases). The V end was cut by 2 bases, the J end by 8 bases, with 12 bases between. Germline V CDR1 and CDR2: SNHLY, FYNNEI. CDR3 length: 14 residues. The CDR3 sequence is CASSESGAGEKLFF. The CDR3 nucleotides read TGTGCCAGCAGTGAATCTGGGGCGGGCGAAAAACTGTTTTTT.

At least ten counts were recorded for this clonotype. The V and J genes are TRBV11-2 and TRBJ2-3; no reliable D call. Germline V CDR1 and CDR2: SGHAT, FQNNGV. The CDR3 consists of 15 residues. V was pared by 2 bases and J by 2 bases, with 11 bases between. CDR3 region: CASSLSPRVTDTQYF. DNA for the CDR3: TGTGCCAGCAGCTTAAGTCCGCGTGTCACAGATACGCAGTATTTT.

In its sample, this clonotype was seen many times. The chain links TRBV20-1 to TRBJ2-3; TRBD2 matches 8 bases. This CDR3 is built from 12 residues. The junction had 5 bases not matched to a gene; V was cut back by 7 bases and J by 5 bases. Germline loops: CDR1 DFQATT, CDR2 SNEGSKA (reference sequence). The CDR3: CSGRAGVDTQYF. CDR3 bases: TGCAGTGGCCGAGCGGGAGTAGATACGCAGTATTTT.

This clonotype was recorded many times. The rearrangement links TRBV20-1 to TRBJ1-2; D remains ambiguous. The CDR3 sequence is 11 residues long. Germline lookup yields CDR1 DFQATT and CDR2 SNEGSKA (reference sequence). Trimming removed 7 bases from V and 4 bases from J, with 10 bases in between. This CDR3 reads CSGEGSYGYTF. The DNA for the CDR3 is TGCAGTGGGGAAGGGTCCTATGGCTACACCTTC.

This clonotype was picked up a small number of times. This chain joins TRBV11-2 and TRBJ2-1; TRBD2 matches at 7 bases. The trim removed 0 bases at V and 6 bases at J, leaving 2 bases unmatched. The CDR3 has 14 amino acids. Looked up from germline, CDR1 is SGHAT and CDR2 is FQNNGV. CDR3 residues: CASSLEPSGNEQFF. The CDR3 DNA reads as TGTGCCAGCAGCTTAGAACCTAGCGGCAATGAGCAGTTCTTC.

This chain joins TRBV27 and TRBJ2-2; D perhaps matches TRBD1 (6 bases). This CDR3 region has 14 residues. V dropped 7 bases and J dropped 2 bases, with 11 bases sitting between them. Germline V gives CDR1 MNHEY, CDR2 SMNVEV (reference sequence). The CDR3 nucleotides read TGTGCCAGCAAATGGGACACTAACACCGGGGAGCTGTTTTTT. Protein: CASKWDTNTGELFF.

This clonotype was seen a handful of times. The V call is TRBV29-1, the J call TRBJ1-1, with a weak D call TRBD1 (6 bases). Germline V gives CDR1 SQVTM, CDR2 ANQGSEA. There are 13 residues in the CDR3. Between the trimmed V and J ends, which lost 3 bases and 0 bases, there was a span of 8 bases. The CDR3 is CSVDGGLNTEAFF. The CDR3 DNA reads TGCAGCGTTGATGGGGGCTTGAACACTGAAGCTTTCTTT.

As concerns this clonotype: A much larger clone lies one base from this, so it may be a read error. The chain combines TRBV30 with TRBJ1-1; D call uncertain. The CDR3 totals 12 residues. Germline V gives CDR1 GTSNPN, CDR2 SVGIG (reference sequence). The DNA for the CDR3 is TGTGCCCGGAGTTGGAAAAACACTGAAGCTTTCTTT. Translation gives CARSWKNTEAFF.

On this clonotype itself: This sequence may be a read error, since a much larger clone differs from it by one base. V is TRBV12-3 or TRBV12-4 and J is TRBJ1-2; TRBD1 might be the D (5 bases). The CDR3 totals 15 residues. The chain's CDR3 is CASSQSLRDYYGCTF. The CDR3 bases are TGTGCCAGCAGCCAATCCCTTAGGGACTACTATGGCTGCACCTTC.

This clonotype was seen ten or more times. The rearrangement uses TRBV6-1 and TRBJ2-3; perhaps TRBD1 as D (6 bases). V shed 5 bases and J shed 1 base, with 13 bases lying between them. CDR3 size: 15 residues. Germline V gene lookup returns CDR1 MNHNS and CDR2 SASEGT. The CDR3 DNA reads TGTGCCAGCAGTCCTAGGACAGACGGCACAGATACGCAGTATTTT. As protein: CASSPRTDGTDTQYF.

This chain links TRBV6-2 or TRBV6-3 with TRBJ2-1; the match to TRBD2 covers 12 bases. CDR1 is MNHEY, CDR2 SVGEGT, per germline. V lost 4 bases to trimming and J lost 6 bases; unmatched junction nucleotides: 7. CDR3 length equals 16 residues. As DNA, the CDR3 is TGTGCCAGCAGTTCTCCAACTAGCGGGAGGTTCAATGAGCAGTTCTTC. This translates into CASSSPTSGRFNEQFF.

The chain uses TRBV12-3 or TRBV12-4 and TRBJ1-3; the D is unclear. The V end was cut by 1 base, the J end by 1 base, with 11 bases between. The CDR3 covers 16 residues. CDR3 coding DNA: TGTGCCAGCAGTTTAGGTCTGGGCCCGTCTGGAAACACCATATATTTT. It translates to CASSLGLGPSGNTIYF.

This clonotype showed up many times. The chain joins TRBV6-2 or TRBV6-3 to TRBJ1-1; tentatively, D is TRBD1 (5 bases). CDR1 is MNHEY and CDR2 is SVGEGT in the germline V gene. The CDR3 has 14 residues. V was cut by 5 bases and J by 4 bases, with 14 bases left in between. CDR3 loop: CASSGTALGTEAFF. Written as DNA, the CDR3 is TGTGCCAGCAGTGGGACTGCCCTGGGCACTGAAGCTTTCTTT.

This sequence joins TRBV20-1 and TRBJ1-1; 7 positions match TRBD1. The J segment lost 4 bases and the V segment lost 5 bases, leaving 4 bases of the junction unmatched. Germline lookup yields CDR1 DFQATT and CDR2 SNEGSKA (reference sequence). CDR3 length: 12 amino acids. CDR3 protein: CSASPGGTEAFF. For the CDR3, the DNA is TGCAGTGCTTCACCAGGGGGCACTGAAGCTTTCTTT.

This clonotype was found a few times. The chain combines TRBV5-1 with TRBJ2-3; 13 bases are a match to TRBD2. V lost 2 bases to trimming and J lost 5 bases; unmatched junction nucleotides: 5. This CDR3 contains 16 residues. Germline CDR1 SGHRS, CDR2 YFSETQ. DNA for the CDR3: TGCGCCAGCAGCTTAGGACTAGCGGGAGCCAAAGATACGCAGTATTTT. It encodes CASSLGLAGAKDTQYF.